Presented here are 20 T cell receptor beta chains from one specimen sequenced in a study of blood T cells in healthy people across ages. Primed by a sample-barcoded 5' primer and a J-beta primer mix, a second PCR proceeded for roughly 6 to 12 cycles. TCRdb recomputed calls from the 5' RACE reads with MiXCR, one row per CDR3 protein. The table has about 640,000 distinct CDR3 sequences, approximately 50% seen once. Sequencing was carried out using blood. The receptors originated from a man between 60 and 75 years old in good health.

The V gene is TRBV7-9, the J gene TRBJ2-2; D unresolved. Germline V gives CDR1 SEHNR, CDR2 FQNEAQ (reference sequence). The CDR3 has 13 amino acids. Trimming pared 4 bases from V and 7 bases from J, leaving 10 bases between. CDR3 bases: TGTGCCAGCAGCTGGCATATGGGCGGGGAGCTGTTTTTT. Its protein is CASSWHMGGELFF.

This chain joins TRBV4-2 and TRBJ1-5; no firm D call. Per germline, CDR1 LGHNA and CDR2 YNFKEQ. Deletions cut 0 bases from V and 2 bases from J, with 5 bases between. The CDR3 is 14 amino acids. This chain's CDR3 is CASSQERGNQPQHF. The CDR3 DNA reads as TGTGCCAGCAGCCAAGAGAGGGGCAATCAGCCCCAGCATTTT.

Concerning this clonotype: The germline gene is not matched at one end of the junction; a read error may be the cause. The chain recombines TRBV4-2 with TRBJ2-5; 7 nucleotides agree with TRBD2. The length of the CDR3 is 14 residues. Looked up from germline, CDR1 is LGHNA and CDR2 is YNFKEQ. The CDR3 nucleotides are TGTGCCGGCAGCTCACTAGCGCCCGAAGAGACCCAGTACTTC. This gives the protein CAGSSLAPEETQYF.

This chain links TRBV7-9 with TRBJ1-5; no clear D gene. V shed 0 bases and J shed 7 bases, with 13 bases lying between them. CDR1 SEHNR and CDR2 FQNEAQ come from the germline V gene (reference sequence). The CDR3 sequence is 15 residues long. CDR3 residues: CASSLATGIDQPQHF. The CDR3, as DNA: TGTGCCAGCAGCTTAGCGACGGGGATAGACCAGCCCCAGCATTTT.

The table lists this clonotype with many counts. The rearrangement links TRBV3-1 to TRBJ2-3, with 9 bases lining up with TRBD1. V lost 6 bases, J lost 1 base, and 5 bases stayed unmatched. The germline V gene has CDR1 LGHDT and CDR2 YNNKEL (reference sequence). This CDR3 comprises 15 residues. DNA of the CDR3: TGTGCCAGCAGTCAACAGGGGGCGCGCACAGATACGCAGTATTTT. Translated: CASSQQGARTDTQYF.

CDR3 sequence reads: CASSRQEGVNYEQYF. Here the CDR3 DNA reads TGTGCCAGCAGCCGACAGGAAGGGGTCAACTACGAGCAGTACTTC. The chain has TRBV7-2 and TRBJ2-5; possible D gene TRBD1, 6 bases. The end of the DNA fits TRBJ2-7 better, so the J call may be wrong. The CDR3 covers 15 residues. The V gene's germline CDR1 is SGHTA and CDR2 FQGNSA.

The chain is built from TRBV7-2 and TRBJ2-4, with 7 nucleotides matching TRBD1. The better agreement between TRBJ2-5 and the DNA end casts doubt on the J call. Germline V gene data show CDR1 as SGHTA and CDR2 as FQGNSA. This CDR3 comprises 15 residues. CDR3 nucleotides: TGTGCCAGCAGCGGATCCGACAGGGCAAGGGAGACCCAGTACTTC. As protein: CASSGSDRARETQYF.

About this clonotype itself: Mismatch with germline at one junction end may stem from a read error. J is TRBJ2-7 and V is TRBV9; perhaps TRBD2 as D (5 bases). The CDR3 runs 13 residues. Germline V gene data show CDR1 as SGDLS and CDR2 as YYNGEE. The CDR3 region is CASSYGLGETQNF. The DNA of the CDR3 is TGTGCCAGCAGTTACGGCCTCGGGGAGACCCAGAACTTC.

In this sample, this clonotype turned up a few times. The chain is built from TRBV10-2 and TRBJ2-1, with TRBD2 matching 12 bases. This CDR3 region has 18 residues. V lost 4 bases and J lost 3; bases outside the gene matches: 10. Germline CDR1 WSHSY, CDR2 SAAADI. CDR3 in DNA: TGCGCCAGCAGTGGGGTGGTAACTAGCGGGGGGCGCTACAATGAGCAGTTCTTC. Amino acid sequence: CASSGVVTSGGRYNEQFF.

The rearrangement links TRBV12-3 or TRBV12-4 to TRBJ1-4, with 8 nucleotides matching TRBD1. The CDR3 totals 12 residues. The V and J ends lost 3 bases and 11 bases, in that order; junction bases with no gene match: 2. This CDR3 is CASSLRQGKLFF. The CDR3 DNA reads TGTGCCAGCAGTTTGCGACAGGGGAAACTGTTTTTT.

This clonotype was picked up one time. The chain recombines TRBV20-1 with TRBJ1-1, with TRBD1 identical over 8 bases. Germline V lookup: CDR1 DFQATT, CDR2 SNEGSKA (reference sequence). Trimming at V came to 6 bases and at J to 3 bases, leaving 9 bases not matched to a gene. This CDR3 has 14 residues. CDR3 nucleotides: TGCAGTGCCCCTCGGACAGGGAGGGACACTGAAGCTTTCTTT. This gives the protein CSAPRTGRDTEAFF.

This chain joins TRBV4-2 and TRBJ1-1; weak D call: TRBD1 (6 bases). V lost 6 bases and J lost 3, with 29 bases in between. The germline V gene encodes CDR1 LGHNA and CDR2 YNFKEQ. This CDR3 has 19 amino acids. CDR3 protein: CASRQNSHRVRSTDTEAFF. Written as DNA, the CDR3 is TGTGCCAGCAGGCAGAATAGCCACAGGGTTCGAAGCACGGACACTGAAGCTTTCTTT.

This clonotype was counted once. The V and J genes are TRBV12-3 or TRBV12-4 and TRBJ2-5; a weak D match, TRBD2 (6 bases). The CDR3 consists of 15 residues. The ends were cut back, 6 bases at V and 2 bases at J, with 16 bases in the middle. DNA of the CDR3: TGTGCCAGCAGCACCCTGGGGGGAACTCAAGAGACCCAGTACTTC. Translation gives CASSTLGGTQETQYF.

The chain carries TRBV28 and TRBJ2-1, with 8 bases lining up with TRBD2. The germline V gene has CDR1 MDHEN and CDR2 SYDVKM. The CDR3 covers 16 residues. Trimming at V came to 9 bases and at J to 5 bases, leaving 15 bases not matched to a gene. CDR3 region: CASSPHGAGANNEQFF. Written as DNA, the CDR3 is TGTGCCAGTAGCCCCCATGGAGCGGGGGCCAACAATGAGCAGTTCTTC.

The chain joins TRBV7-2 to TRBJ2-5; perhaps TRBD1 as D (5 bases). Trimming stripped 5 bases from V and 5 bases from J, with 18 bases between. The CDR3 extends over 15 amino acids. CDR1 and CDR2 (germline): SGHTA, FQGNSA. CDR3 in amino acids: CASSPLAGHSETQYF. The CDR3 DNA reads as TGTGCCAGCAGCCCGCTCGCAGGACATTCGGAGACCCAGTACTTC.

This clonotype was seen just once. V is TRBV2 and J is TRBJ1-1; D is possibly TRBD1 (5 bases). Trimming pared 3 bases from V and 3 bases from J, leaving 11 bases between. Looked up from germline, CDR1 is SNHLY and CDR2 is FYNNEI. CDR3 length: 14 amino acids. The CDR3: CASSEVSRDTEAFF. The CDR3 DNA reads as TGTGCCAGCAGTGAGGTGAGCAGGGACACTGAAGCTTTCTTT.

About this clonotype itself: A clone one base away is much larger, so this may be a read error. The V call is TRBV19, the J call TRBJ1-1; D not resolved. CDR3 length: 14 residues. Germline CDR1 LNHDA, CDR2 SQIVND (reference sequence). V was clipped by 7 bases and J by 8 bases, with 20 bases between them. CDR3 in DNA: TGTGCCAGTACCATCCCCGAGCGTTCCGACGAAGCTTTCTTT. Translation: CASTIPERSDEAFF. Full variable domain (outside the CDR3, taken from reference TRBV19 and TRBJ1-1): DGGITQSPKYLFRKEGQNVTLSCEQNLNHDAMYWYRQDPGQGLRLIYYSQIVNDFQKGDIAEGYSVSREKKESFPLTVTSAQKNPTAFYLCASTIPERSDEAFFGQGTRLTVV.

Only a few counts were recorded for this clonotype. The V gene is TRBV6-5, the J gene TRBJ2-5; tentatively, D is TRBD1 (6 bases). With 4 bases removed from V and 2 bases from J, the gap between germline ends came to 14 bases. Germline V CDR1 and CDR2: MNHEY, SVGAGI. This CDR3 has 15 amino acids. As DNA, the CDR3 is TGTGCCAGCAGTTCACCTCACAGGGATCAAGAGACCCAGTACTTC. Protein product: CASSSPHRDQETQYF.

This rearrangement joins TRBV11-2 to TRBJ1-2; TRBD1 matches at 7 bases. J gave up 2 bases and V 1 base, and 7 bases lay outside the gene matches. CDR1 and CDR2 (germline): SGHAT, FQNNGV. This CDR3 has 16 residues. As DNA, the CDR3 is TGTGCCAGCAGCTTAGGGCGAGGACAGGCAAACTATGGCTACACCTTC. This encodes CASSLGRGQANYGYTF.

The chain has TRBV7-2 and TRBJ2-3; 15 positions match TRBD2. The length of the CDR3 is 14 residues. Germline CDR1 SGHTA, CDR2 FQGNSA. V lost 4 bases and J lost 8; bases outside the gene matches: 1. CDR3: CASSWGLAGGTQYF. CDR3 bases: TGTGCCAGCAGCTGGGGACTAGCGGGGGGTACGCAGTATTTT.